The 24 T cell receptor beta chains below were found in one sample sequenced in a study of T cells after posttransplantation cyclophosphamide. Only in-frame clones appear in the TCRdb table, and some are missing; sequencing was by immunoSEQ multiplex PCR. This sample has roughly 17,000 clones, with roughly 85% found just once. The sequenced material came from memory CD4+ T cells sorted from blood. These receptors were collected from a man aged 25-45 years in good health and a related stem cell transplant donor.

This rearrangement joins TRBV14 to TRBJ1-1; tentatively, D is TRBD1 (6 bases). Trimming stripped 4 bases from V and 0 bases from J, with 18 bases between. The CDR3 contains 17 residues. CDR1 is SGHDN, CDR2 FVKESK, per germline. CDR3 protein: CASSLLDSQRLNTEAFF. CDR3 in DNA: TGTGCCAGCAGCCTACTGGACAGCCAGCGTCTGAACACTGAAGCTTTCTTT.

The chain is built from TRBV18 and TRBJ1-1, with 7 bases lining up with TRBD1. The CDR3 sequence is 13 residues long. Germline V gene data show CDR1 as KGHSH and CDR2 as LQKENI. V dropped 3 bases and J dropped 10; count of bases not matched to a gene: 8. The DNA of the CDR3 is TGTGCCAGCTCACCCGGGACAGCCGGCGGAGCTTTCTTT. It translates to CASSPGTAGGAFF.

The DNA of the CDR3 is TGTGCCAGTAGTCCCGGGACAGACCCCTACGAGCAGTACTTC. It yields the protein CASSPGTDPYEQYF. The chain couples TRBV19 to TRBJ2-7; TRBD1 matches 7 bases. Losses at the gene ends were 5 bases for V and 2 bases for J; bases not matched to a gene: 6. Germline CDR1 reads LNHDA; CDR2 reads SQIVND (reference sequence). CDR3 length: 14 residues.

The rearrangement links TRBV18 to TRBJ1-4; unclear D gene. Trimming removed 3 bases from V and 13 bases from J, with 18 bases in between. The CDR3 is made up of 14 amino acids. CDR1 KGHSH and CDR2 LQKENI come from the germline V gene. The CDR3 nucleotides are TGTGCCAGCTCACCGACCGGGAAGGGAGAGAGACTGTTTTTT. It translates to CASSPTGKGERLFF.

The rearrangement links TRBV6-6 to TRBJ1-6, with 12 bases aligning to TRBD1. Trimming cost V 4 bases and J 8 bases; bases outside gene matches: 6. Germline lookup yields CDR1 MNHNY and CDR2 SVGAGI (reference sequence). The CDR3 is 16 amino acids. CDR3 DNA sequence: TGTGCCAGCAGTTCCCGGGACAGGGGGCGTGATTCACCCCTCCACTTT. Its translation: CASSSRDRGRDSPLHF.

The V gene is TRBV2, the J gene TRBJ1-2; D is unclear. The CDR3 consists of 15 residues. The germline CDR1 and CDR2 sequences are SNHLY and FYNNEI. V gave up 4 bases and J gave up 4 bases, with 16 bases separating them. CDR3 protein: CASSVNRESIYGYTF. The CDR3 DNA reads TGTGCCAGCAGTGTCAACAGAGAGTCTATCTATGGCTACACCTTC.

The chain has TRBV28 and TRBJ2-5, with D possibly matching TRBD2 (6 bases). V lost 5 bases and J 2 bases, leaving 18 bases between the germline ends. Germline CDR1 and CDR2: MDHEN and SYDVKM. This CDR3 spans 16 amino acids. CDR3 coding DNA: TGTGCCAGCAGTCTATCGTGGGGGGACGGACAAGAGACCCAGTACTTC. Its protein product is CASSLSWGDGQETQYF.

The chain carries TRBV18 and TRBJ2-1; TRBD2 is a possible D gene (6 bases). Between the trimmed V and J ends, which lost 5 bases and 5 bases, there was a span of 19 bases. The germline gives CDR1 KGHSH, CDR2 LQKENI. The CDR3 totals 16 residues. In DNA, the CDR3 is TGTGCCAGCTCAAGTGGGGTGGAGGGGCGGCACAATGAGCAGTTCTTC. Protein sequence: CASSSGVEGRHNEQFF. Complete variable domain (other parts from reference TRBV18 and TRBJ2-1): NAGVMQNPRHLVRRRGQEARLRCSPMKGHSHVYWYRQLPEEGLKFMVYLQKENIIDESGMPKERFSAEFPKEGPSILRIQQVVRGDSAAYFCASSSGVEGRHNEQFFGPGTRLTVL.

This rearrangement joins TRBV19 to TRBJ1-6, with D tentatively TRBD1 (5 bases). Trimming shortened V by 5 bases and J by 4 bases, and 9 bases separated the two germline ends. The germline V gene has CDR1 LNHDA and CDR2 SQIVND (reference sequence). The CDR3 spans 14 residues. Here the CDR3 reads CASSAGGYNSPLHF. The CDR3 DNA reads as TGTGCCAGTAGTGCCGGGGGATATAATTCACCCCTCCACTTT.

Points on this clone: Other DNA sequences of this sample code for an identical CDR3. This chain uses TRBV5-6 with TRBJ2-1, with TRBD1 identical over 8 bases. Germline CDR1 and CDR2: SGHDT and YYEEEE. With 4 bases clipped from V and 6 bases from J, the junction kept 9 bases outside the gene matches. The CDR3 is 15 residues long. The DNA for the CDR3 is TGTGCCAGCAGCCTCCGGACAGGGACGGGCAATGAGCAGTTCTTC. Translation gives CASSLRTGTGNEQFF. The full variable domain, in which reference TRBV5-6 and TRBJ2-1 provide the parts outside the CDR3, is DAGVTQSPTHLIKTRGQQVTLRCSPKSGHDTVSWYQQALGQGPQFIFQYYEEEERQRGNFPDRFSGHQFPNYSSELNVNALLLGDSALYLCASSLRTGTGNEQFFGPGTRLTVL.

The chain links TRBV5-1 to TRBJ2-5, with TRBD2 matching over 8 bases. The J call may be wrong; the DNA end is better matched by TRBJ2-7. CDR3 size: 17 residues. The germline CDR1 and CDR2 sequences are SGHRS and YFSETQ. Written as DNA, the CDR3 is TGCGCCAGCAGCTTGGCCGGGCGGGGGGCCAACCTCTACGAGCAGTACTTC. Translated, it gives CASSLAGRGANLYEQYF.

This clone was found once. The V call is TRBV5-6, the J call TRBJ2-7, with 9 nucleotides matching TRBD1. V gave up 3 bases and J gave up 3 bases; unmatched junction bases: 7. The germline gives CDR1 SGHDT, CDR2 YYEEEE. The CDR3 has 15 residues. The CDR3 DNA reads as TGTGCCAGCAGCTCGTGGGACAGGGCGGGCTACGAGCAGTACTTC. It is translated as CASSSWDRAGYEQYF.

This chain connects TRBV27 to TRBJ2-1; TRBD1 is a possible D gene (8 bases). The V gene's germline CDR1 is MNHEY and CDR2 SMNVEV (reference sequence). The CDR3 has 13 residues. The V end was cut by 4 bases, the J end by 8 bases, with 12 bases between. For the CDR3, the DNA is TGTGCCAGCAGTTGGACAGGGAGGGATGAGCAGTTCTTC. Translation: CASSWTGRDEQFF.

The J gene is TRBJ1-2, the V gene TRBV7-2; D uncertain. V lost 2 bases to trimming and J lost 8 bases, with 12 bases between them. Germline CDR1 is SGHTA and CDR2 is FQGNSA. The CDR3 spans 13 residues. The CDR3 spells CASSLSEGKGYTF. DNA for the CDR3: TGTGCCAGCAGCTTATCAGAGGGTAAAGGCTACACCTTC. Supplemented by reference TRBV7-2 and TRBJ1-2, the full variable domain reads GAGVSQSPSNKVTEKGKDVELRCDPISGHTALYWYRQSLGQGLEFLIYFQGNSAPDKSGLPSDRFSAERTGGSVSTLTIQRTQQEDSAVYLCASSLSEGKGYTFGSGTRLTVV.

This clone was observed a few times. The chain employs TRBV11-2 and TRBJ2-2; D perhaps matches TRBD1 (6 bases). The CDR3 extends over 18 amino acids. The germline V gene encodes CDR1 SGHAT and CDR2 FQNNGV. Trimming pared 1 base from V and 7 bases from J, leaving 22 bases between. The CDR3 DNA reads TGTGCCAGCAGCTTAGCAAATGGTTGGGGGCTGGCGGACGGGGAGCTGTTTTTT. It specifies CASSLANGWGLADGELFF.

The CDR3 is CASIGGGQGAYEQYF. The CDR3 bases are TGTGCCAGCATTGGGGGGGGACAGGGGGCCTACGAGCAGTACTTC. J is TRBJ2-7 and V is TRBV28, with 11 nucleotides matching TRBD1. J was trimmed by 2 bases and V by 7 bases; bases with no gene match: 7. The CDR3 has 15 amino acids. The V gene's germline CDR1 is MDHEN and CDR2 SYDVKM. Together with reference TRBV28 and TRBJ2-7, the CDR3 gives the full variable domain: DVKVTQSSRYLVKRTGEKVFLECVQDMDHENMFWYRQDPGLGLRLIYFSYDVKMKEKGDIPEGYSVSREKKERFSLILESASTNQTSMYLCASIGGGQGAYEQYFGPGTRLTVT.

This clone was counted a single time. V and J are TRBV10-3 and TRBJ2-7; 8 bases are a match to TRBD1. V trimming: 5 bases; J trimming: 3 bases; junction bases outside the gene matches: 6. The CDR3 loop spans 14 amino acids. Germline loops: CDR1 ENHRY, CDR2 SYGVKD. CDR3 protein: CAISPGQAHYEQYF. The CDR3 DNA follows: TGTGCCATCAGTCCGGGACAGGCCCACTACGAGCAGTACTTC.

The chain uses TRBV6-1 and TRBJ1-5; 8 bases map to TRBD1. This CDR3 has 13 amino acids. After removal of 6 bases from V and 6 bases from J, the junction contained 4 bases not matched to a gene. Germline V CDR1 and CDR2: MNHNS, SASEGT. Here the CDR3 reads CASRPDRAQPQHF. The CDR3 bases are TGTGCCAGCAGACCGGACAGGGCTCAGCCCCAGCATTTT.

The chain carries TRBV28 and TRBJ1-5; the D gene is possibly TRBD1 (6 bases). The CDR3 extends over 18 amino acids. Germline CDR1 and CDR2: MDHEN and SYDVKM. V shed 6 bases and J shed 4 bases, with 25 bases lying between them. CDR3 amino acids: CASSFYPTYREGNQPQHF. The CDR3 DNA is TGTGCCAGCAGCTTCTATCCCACCTACAGGGAGGGGAATCAGCCCCAGCATTTT.

The genes are TRBV7-8 and TRBJ1-5; D unclear. CDR1 SGHVS and CDR2 FQNEAQ come from the germline V gene. CDR3 length: 16 amino acids. Trimming stripped 5 bases from V and 1 base from J, with 15 bases between. CDR3 sequence reads: CASSREGTRSNQPQHF. CDR3 coding DNA: TGTGCCAGCAGCAGAGAGGGTACGAGGAGCAATCAGCCCCAGCATTTT.

The V call is TRBV19, the J call TRBJ2-2; D not resolved. Trimming removed 2 bases from V and 0 bases from J, with 10 bases in between. The germline V gene encodes CDR1 LNHDA and CDR2 SQIVND (reference sequence). This CDR3 has 16 residues. The CDR3 spells CASSIPAGPNTGELFF. The CDR3 DNA follows: TGTGCCAGTAGTATACCGGCAGGCCCGAACACCGGGGAGCTGTTTTTT.

This chain joins TRBV5-1 and TRBJ2-5, with unresolved D. The J call is in doubt because the DNA end fits TRBJ2-7 better. Germline CDR1 is SGHRS and CDR2 is YFSETQ. This CDR3 region has 15 residues. CDR3 nucleotides: TGCGCCAGCAGACAGAATAATAAAGACACCTACGAGCAGTACTTC. It translates to CASRQNNKDTYEQYF.

Only a few counts were recorded for this clone. The chain recombines TRBV6-6 with TRBJ2-7; maybe TRBD1 (6 bases). The CDR3 has 14 residues. Trimming removed 2 bases from V and 6 bases from J, with 14 bases in between. Germline V gene data show CDR1 as MNHNY and CDR2 as SVGAGI (reference sequence). DNA for the CDR3: TGTGCCAGCAGTTACGAGGGCAGGGGAGTCGAGCAGTACTTC. Translating gives CASSYEGRGVEQYF.

CDR3 amino acids: CASISRGMYNEKLFF. As DNA, the CDR3 is TGTGCCAGCATAAGTAGGGGGATGTATAATGAAAAACTGTTTTTT. This chain uses TRBV6-1 with TRBJ1-4; a possible D gene is TRBD1 (6 bases). Trimming stripped 7 bases from V and 4 bases from J, with 16 bases between. CDR1 MNHNS and CDR2 SASEGT come from the germline V gene. CDR3 length: 15 amino acids.